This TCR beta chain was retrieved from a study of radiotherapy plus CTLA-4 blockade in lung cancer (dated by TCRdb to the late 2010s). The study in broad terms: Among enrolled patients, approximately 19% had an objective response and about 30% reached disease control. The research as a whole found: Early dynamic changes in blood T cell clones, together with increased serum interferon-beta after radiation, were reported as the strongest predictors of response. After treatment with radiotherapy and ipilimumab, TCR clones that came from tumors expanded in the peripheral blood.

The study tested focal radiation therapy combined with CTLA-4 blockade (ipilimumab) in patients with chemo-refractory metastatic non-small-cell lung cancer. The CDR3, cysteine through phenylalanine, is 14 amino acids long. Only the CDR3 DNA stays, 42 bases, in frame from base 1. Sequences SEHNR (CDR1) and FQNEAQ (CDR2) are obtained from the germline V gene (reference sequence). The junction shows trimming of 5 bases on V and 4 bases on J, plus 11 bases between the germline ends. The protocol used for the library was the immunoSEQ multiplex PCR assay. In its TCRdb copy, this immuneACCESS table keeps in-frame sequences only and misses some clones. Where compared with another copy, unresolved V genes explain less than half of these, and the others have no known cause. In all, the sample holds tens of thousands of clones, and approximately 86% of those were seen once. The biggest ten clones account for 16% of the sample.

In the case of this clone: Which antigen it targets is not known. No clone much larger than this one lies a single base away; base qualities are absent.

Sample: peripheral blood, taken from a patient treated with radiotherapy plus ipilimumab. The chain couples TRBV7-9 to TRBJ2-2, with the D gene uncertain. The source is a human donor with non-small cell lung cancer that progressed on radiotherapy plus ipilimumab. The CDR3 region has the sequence CASSPSDITGELFF. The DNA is TGTGCCAGCAGCCCCAGCGATATCACCGGGGAGCTGTTTTTT.